The entry that follows covers one TCR beta chain sequence. Its antigen is undetermined. The data were taken from a study of CD8+ T cells in alopecia areata. Study summary: Affected scalp percentage determined the severity score of treated patients. Study findings and constraints: Links between baseline CD8+ expansion and response need larger treated cohorts. For patients receiving tofacitinib, scalp clonality and expanded CD8+ clones among the top 100 significantly decreased. Against the mouse data, patients shared TCRs less clearly, possibly for HLA reasons.

RNA was isolated and reverse transcribed to cDNA, the sequencing template. The table came from immunoSEQ multiplex PCR; TCRdb's copy has only in-frame clones and leaves some out. The repertoire consists of 200,000 to 250,000 clones, with roughly 64% occurring once and the leading ten covering 4% to 4.5%. Treatment: oral pan-JAK inhibitor, 5-10 mg twice daily. Specimen: CD4+ T cells sorted from blood, collected at week 4, from a patient treated with tofacitinib. This receptor was taken from a human donor with alopecia areata.

The CDR3 region has the DNA TGTGCCAGCAGCCAGGTCATAGTGGGCGAGCAGTACTTC. Translating it yields CASSQVIVGEQYF. The chain carries TRBV4-2 and TRBJ2-7; D call uncertain. Trimming took 3 bases from V and 6 from J, leaving 12 bases between them. Per germline, CDR1 LGHNA and CDR2 YNFKEQ. The CDR3 loop spans 13 amino acids.